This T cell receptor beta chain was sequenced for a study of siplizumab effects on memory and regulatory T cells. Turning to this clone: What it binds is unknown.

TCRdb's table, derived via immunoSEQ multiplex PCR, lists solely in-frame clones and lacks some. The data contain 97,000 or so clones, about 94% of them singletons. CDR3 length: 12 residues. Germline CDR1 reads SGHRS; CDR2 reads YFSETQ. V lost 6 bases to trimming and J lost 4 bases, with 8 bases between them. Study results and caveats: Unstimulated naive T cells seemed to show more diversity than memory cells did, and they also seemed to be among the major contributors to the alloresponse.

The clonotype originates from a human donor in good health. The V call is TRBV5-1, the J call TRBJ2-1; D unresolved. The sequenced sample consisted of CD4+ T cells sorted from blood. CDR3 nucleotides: TGCGCCAGCACATCATTATACAATGAGCAGTTCTTC. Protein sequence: CASTSLYNEQFF.